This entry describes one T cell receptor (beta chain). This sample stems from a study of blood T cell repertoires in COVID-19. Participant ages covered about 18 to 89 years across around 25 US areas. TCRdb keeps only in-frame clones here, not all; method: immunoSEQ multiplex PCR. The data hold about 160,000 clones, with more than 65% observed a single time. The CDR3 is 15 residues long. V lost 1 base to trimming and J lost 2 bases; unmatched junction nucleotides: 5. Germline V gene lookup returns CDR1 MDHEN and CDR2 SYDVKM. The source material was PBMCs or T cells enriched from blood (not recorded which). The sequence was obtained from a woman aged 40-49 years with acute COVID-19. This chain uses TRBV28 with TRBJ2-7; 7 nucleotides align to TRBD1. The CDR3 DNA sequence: TGTGCCAGCAGTTTATTCGACAGGGCCCCCTACGAGCAGTACTTC. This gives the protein CASSLFDRAPYEQYF. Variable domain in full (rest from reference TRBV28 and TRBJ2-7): DVKVTQSSRYLVKRTGEKVFLECVQDMDHENMFWYRQDPGLGLRLIYFSYDVKMKEKGDIPEGYSVSREKKERFSLILESASTNQTSMYLCASSLFDRAPYEQYFGPGTRLTVT.